This T cell receptor beta chain appears in the sequencing data of a study of OX40 agonist ivuxolimab in advanced cancers. The CDR3 loop spans 15 amino acids. Germline CDR1 and CDR2: MNHEY and SVGAGI. Trimming took off 2 bases at V and 8 bases at J, with 15 bases between the two ends. Profiling relied on immunoSEQ multiplex PCR, and the TCRdb table lists in-frame clones only, not all of them. The table has about 73,000 clones, 85% to 90% seen once. Exclusion applied to patients with autoimmune disease history or systemic immunosuppression. Study results and caveats: Clonal expansion from baseline to week 6 occurred in both CD4+ and CD8+ T cells. The study found among the lowest clonal expansion in partial responders at 0.1-3.0 mg/kg.

A word on this clone: Its target is not known.

The chain recombines TRBV6-5 with TRBJ1-4; D may be TRBD1 (6 bases). Sequencing used CD4+ or CD8+ T cells sorted from blood, obtained in a trial of the OX40 agonist ivuxolimab. The sequence derives from an adult with an advanced solid tumor such as melanoma, head and neck, liver or kidney cancer. The CDR3, as DNA: TGTGCCAGCAGTTACCTGGGGGGCGTAGGGGAAAAACTGTTTTTT. It specifies CASSYLGGVGEKLFF.